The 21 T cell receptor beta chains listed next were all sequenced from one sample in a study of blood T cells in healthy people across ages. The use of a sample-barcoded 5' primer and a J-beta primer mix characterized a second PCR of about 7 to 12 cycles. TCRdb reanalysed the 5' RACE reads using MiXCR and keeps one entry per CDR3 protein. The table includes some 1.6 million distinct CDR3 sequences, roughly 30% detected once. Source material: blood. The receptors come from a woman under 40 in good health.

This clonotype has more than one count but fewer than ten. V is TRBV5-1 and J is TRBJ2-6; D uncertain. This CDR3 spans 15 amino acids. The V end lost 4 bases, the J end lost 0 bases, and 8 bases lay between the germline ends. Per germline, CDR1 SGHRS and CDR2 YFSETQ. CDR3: CASSDGHSGANVLTF. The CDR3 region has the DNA TGCGCCAGCAGCGACGGGCACTCTGGGGCCAACGTCCTGACTTTC.

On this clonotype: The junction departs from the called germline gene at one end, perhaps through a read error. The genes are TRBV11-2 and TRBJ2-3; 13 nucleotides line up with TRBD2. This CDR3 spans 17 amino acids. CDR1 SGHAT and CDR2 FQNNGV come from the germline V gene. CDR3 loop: CASRYPGTSGNTDTHYF. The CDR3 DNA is TGTGCCAGCAGATACCCCGGGACTAGCGGGAACACAGATACGCATTATTTT. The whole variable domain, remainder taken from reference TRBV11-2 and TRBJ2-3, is EAGVAQSPRYKIIEKRQSVAFWCNPISGHATLYWYQQILGQGPKLLIQFQNNGVVDDSQLPKDRFSAERLKGVDSTLKIQPAKLEDSAVYLCASRYPGTSGNTDTHYFGPGTRLTVL.

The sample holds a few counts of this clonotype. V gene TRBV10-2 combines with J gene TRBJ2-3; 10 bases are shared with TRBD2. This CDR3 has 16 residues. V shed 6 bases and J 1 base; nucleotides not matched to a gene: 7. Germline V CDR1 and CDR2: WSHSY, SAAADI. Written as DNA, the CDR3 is TGCGCCAGCAGGACCCGGACTAGCGGACGCACAGATACGCAGTATTTT. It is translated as CASRTRTSGRTDTQYF.

The CDR3 DNA sequence: TGTGCCAGCCGGAAGTCAATAGGTCAGCCCCAGCATTTT. Its translation is CASRKSIGQPQHF. V is TRBV6-6 and J is TRBJ1-5; D gene uncertain. V was clipped by 8 bases and J by 6 bases, with 14 bases between them. The CDR3 length is 13 residues. Per the germline V gene, CDR1 is MNHNY and CDR2 is SVGAGI (reference sequence).

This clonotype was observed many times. The CDR3 sequence: CASSLSPGTEAWEQYF. In DNA form, the CDR3 reads TGTGCCAGCAGTTTATCGCCCGGGACAGAGGCCTGGGAGCAGTACTTC. The V and J genes are TRBV27 and TRBJ2-7; TRBD1 matches at 7 bases. Looked up from germline, CDR1 is MNHEY and CDR2 is SMNVEV (reference sequence). CDR3 length: 16 residues. The junction had 12 bases not matched to a gene; V was cut back by 0 bases and J by 7 bases.

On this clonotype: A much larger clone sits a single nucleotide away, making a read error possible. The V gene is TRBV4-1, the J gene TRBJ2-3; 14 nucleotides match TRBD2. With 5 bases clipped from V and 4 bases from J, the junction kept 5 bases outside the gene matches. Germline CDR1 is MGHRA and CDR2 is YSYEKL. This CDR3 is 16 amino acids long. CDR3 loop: CASSCGLAGGPDTQYF. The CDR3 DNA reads TGCGCCAGCAGCTGCGGACTAGCGGGGGGACCAGATACGCAGTATTTT.

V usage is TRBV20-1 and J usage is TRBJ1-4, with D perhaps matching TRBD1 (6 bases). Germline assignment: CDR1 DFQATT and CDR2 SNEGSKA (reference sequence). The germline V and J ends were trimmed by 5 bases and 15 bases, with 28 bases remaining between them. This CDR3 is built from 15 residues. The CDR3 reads CSAEARGQQLKKMFF. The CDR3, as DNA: TGCAGTGCTGAAGCCCGAGGACAGCAGTTGAAAAAGATGTTTTTT.

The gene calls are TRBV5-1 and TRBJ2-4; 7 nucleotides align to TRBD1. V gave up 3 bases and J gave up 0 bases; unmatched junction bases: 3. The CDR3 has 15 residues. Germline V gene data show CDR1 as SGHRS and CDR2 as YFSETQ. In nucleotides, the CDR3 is TGCGCCAGCAGCTGGGGGACAGCAGCCAAAAACATTCAGTACTTC. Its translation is CASSWGTAAKNIQYF.

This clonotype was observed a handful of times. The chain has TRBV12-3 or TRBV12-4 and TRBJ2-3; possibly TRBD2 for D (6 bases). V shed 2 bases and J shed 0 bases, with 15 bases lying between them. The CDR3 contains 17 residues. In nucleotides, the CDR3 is TGTGCCAGCAGTTTAATTAGCGTGGGGACTAGCACAGATACGCAGTATTTT. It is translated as CASSLISVGTSTDTQYF.

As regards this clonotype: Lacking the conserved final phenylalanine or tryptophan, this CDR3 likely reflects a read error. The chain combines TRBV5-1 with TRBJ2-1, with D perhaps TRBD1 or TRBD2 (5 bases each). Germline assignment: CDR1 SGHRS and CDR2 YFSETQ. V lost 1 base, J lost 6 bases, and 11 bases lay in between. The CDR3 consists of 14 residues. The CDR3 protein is CASSLPGHSNEQFC. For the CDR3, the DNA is TGCGCCAGCAGCTTGCCGGGGCACAGCAATGAGCAGTTCTGC.

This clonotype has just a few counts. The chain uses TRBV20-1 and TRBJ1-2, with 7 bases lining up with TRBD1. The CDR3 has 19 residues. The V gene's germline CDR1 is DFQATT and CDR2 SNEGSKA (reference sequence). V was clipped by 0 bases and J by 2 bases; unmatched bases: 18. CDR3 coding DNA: TGCAGTGCTAGAGATGGTAGGAGGACCCCCAGGGGGGGGAACTATGGCTACACCTTC. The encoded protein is CSARDGRRTPRGGNYGYTF.

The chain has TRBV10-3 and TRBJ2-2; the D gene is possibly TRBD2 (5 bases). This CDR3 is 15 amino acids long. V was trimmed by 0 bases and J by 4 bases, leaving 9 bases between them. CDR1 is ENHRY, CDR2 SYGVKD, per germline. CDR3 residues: CAISESLGGTGELFF. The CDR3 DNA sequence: TGTGCCATCAGTGAGTCGCTAGGAGGCACCGGGGAGCTGTTTTTT.

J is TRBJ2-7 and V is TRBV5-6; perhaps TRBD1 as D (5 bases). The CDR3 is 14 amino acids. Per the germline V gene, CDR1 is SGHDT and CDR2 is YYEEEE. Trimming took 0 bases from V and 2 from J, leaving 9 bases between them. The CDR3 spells CASSLGQTAYEQYF. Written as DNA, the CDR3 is TGTGCCAGCAGCTTGGGACAGACTGCCTACGAGCAGTACTTC.

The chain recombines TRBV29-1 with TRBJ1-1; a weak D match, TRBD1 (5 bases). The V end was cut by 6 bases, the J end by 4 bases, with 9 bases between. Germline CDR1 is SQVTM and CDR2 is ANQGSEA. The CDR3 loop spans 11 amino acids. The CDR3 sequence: CSVQRGTEAFF. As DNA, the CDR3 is TGCAGCGTCCAGAGGGGCACTGAAGCTTTCTTT.

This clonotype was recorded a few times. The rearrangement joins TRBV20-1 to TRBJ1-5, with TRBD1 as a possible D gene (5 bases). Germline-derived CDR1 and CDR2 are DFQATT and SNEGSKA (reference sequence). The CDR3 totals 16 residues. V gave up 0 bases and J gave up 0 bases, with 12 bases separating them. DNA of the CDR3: TGCAGTGCTAGAGAGCATGGGGCGATTAGCAATCAGCCCCAGCATTTT. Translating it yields CSAREHGAISNQPQHF.

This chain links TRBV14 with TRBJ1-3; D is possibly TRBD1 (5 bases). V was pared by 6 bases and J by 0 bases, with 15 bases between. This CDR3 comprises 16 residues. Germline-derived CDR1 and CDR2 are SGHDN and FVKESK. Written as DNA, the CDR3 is TGTGCCAGCAGGAACGGGACCCTTTTCTCTGGAAACACCATATATTTT. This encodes CASRNGTLFSGNTIYF. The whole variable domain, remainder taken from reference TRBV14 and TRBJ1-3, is EAGVTQFPSHSVIEKGQTVTLRCDPISGHDNLYWYRRVMGKEIKFLLHFVKESKQDESGMPNNRFLAERTGGTYSTLKVQPAELEDSGVYFCASRNGTLFSGNTIYFGEGSWLTVV.

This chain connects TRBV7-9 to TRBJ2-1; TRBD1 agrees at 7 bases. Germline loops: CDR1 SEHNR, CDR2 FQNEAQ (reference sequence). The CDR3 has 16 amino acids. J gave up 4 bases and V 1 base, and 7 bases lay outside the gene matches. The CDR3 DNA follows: TGTGCCAGCAGCTTAGGTGGCAGGGGGAATTACAATGAGCAGTTCTTC. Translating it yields CASSLGGRGNYNEQFF.

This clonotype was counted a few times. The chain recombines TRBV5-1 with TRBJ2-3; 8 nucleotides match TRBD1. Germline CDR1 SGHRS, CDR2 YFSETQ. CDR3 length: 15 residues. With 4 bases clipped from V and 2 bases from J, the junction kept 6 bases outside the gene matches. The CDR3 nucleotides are TGCGCCAGCAGCAAAAGGACAGGGACCACAGATACGCAGTATTTT. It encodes CASSKRTGTTDTQYF.

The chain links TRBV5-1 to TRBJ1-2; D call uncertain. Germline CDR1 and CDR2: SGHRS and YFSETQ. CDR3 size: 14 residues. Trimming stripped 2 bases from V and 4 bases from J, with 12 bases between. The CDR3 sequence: CASSLNPERYGYTF. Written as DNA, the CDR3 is TGCGCCAGCAGCTTAAACCCGGAACGCTATGGCTACACCTTC.

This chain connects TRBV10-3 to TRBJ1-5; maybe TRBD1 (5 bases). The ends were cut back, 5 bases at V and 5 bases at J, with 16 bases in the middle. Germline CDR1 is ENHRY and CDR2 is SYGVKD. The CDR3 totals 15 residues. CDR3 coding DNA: TGTGCCATCAGTAAAGGAGGAAGGGGAGATCAGCCCCAGCATTTT. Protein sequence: CAISKGGRGDQPQHF.

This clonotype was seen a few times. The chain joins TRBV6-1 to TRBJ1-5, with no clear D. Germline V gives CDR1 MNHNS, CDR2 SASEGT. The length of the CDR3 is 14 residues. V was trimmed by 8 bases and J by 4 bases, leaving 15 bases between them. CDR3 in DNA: TGTGCCAGCTCGAGCGGGGAGGCGAATCAGCCCCAGCATTTT. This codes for CASSSGEANQPQHF.